These 14 T cell receptor beta chains were all obtained from the same sample, sequenced in a study of CD8 T cells in ankylosing spondylitis. The study's findings and limits: The study identified a TCR beta motif of eight highly homologous variants that appeared characteristic of ankylosing spondylitis blood.

These receptors have no identified antigens. Each CDR3 protein gets one entry after TCRdb re-called the 5' RACE reads with MiXCR. Of under 850,000 distinct CDR3 sequences in the sample, roughly 19% were seen once. Sequenced sample: blood, either unsorted or a sorted T cell fraction (not recorded which). Every receptor here comes from a male donor with ankylosing spondylitis.

The chain combines TRBV19 with TRBJ1-2, with D hard to call. Germline V gene lookup returns CDR1 LNHDA and CDR2 SQIVND (reference sequence). The CDR3 is made up of 13 amino acids. Deletions cut 3 bases from V and 8 bases from J, with 13 bases between. CDR3 in DNA: TGTGCCAGTAGTATTACCCAAGGGCACGGCTACACCTTC. Its translation is CASSITQGHGYTF.

In its sample, this clonotype was seen many times. The chain couples TRBV12-3 or TRBV12-4 to TRBJ2-1, with TRBD2 matching over 10 bases. Germline trimming cut 5 bases from V and 5 bases from J; bases unmatched to any gene: 9. The CDR3 runs to 16 residues. As DNA, the CDR3 is TGTGCCAGCAGTAGACTTAGCGGGAGGTCAGACAATGAGCAGTTCTTC. Encoded protein: CASSRLSGRSDNEQFF.

This chain uses TRBV29-1 with TRBJ1-1, with a weak D call TRBD1 (6 bases). This CDR3 is built from 13 residues. Germline V lookup: CDR1 SQVTM, CDR2 ANQGSEA. V lost 4 bases to trimming and J lost 4 bases, with 13 bases between them. In DNA form, the CDR3 reads TGCAGCGTTGCCCAGGGGCCTATCACTGAAGCTTTCTTT. Translated, it gives CSVAQGPITEAFF. The whole variable domain, filled in from reference TRBV29-1 and TRBJ1-1, reads SAVISQKPSRDICQRGTSLTIQCQVDSQVTMMFWYRQQPGQSLTLIATANQGSEATYESGFVIDKFPISRPNLTFSTLTVSNMSPEDSSIYLCSVAQGPITEAFFGQGTRLTVV.

This sequence joins TRBV5-6 and TRBJ2-5; TRBD2 matches at 10 bases. Germline CDR1 is SGHDT and CDR2 is YYEEEE. The CDR3 length is 16 residues. V trimming: 2 bases; J trimming: 2 bases; junction bases outside the gene matches: 6. The CDR3 bases are TGTGCCAGCAGCTTTACCGGACTAGCGGCTCAAGAGACCCAGTACTTC. Translating it yields CASSFTGLAAQETQYF.

In its sample, this clonotype was seen many times. The V and J genes are TRBV20-1 and TRBJ2-1; TRBD2 agrees at 8 bases. This CDR3 is 15 amino acids long. Germline V gene lookup returns CDR1 DFQATT and CDR2 SNEGSKA (reference sequence). Germline trimming cut 1 base from V and 3 bases from J; bases unmatched to any gene: 5. The CDR3 coding sequence is TGCAGTGCTAGAGGAACTAGCGGCCGCTACAATGAGCAGTTCTTC. This translates into CSARGTSGRYNEQFF.

The V and J genes are TRBV27 and TRBJ1-5, with D unclear. V was shortened by 3 bases and J by 5 bases, with 5 bases between the two germline ends. The CDR3 loop spans 12 amino acids. The germline V gene has CDR1 MNHEY and CDR2 SMNVEV (reference sequence). CDR3 in amino acids: CASSLPYQPQHF. DNA for the CDR3: TGTGCCAGCAGTTTGCCATATCAGCCCCAGCATTTT.

This clonotype has at least ten counts. J is TRBJ2-7 and V is TRBV29-1, with D unresolved. Germline V gene lookup returns CDR1 SQVTM and CDR2 ANQGSEA. Between the trimmed V and J ends, which lost 4 bases and 3 bases, there was a span of 13 bases. The CDR3 is 13 amino acids. CDR3 region: CSVASSLGYEQYF. Here the CDR3 DNA reads TGCAGCGTTGCTTCCTCGCTTGGCTACGAGCAGTACTTC.

The rearrangement joins TRBV27 to TRBJ2-1; 8 nucleotides line up with TRBD2. CDR1 and CDR2 from the germline V gene are MNHEY and SMNVEV (reference sequence). Germline trimming cut 6 bases from V and 6 bases from J; bases unmatched to any gene: 10. The CDR3 loop spans 15 amino acids. CDR3 amino acids: CASRPGTSSRNEQFF. The CDR3 coding sequence is TGTGCCAGCAGACCCGGGACTAGTTCTCGCAATGAGCAGTTCTTC.

This clonotype appeared a few times. J is TRBJ2-3 and V is TRBV5-1; D gene unclear. The CDR3 sequence is 16 residues long. V was pared by 1 base and J by 0 bases, with 12 bases between. CDR1 is SGHRS and CDR2 is YFSETQ in the germline V gene. The chain's CDR3 is CASSLRAPLSTDTQYF. CDR3 in DNA: TGCGCCAGCAGCTTGAGGGCCCCACTTAGCACAGATACGCAGTATTTT.

The chain is built from TRBV12-3 or TRBV12-4 and TRBJ2-1, with D unresolved. V gave up 6 bases and J gave up 6 bases, with 12 bases separating them. The length of the CDR3 is 13 residues. The CDR3 loop reads CASSLEPTNEQFF. CDR3 in DNA: TGTGCCAGCAGCCTGGAGCCTACCAATGAGCAGTTCTTC.

The DNA for the CDR3 is TGCAGCGTTCCGGGACACAAGAACACTGAAGCTTTCTTT. Protein product: CSVPGHKNTEAFF. V usage is TRBV29-1 and J usage is TRBJ1-1, with D possibly matching TRBD1 (6 bases). This CDR3 contains 13 residues. Germline V gene lookup returns CDR1 SQVTM and CDR2 ANQGSEA. The germline V and J ends were trimmed by 5 bases and 1 base, with 11 bases remaining between them.

This clonotype was seen more than once but under ten times. The V and J genes are TRBV11-1 and TRBJ2-6; 7 bases agree with TRBD1. The CDR3 is 18 residues long. The J segment lost 3 bases and the V segment lost 6 bases, leaving 14 bases of the junction unmatched. The germline V gene encodes CDR1 SGHAT and CDR2 FQDESV (reference sequence). As DNA, the CDR3 is TGTGCCAGCAGTCACGCTAGGGGGCCTAGAGGTGGGGCCAACGTCCTGACTTTC. Protein product: CASSHARGPRGGANVLTF.

CDR3 nucleotides: TGTGCCAGCAGCTCGGGACTAGAGGGTACGCAGTATTTT. It translates to CASSSGLEGTQYF. The chain couples TRBV6-2 or TRBV6-3 to TRBJ2-3, with 8 bases identical to TRBD2. The length of the CDR3 is 13 residues. J gave up 8 bases and V 6 bases, and 7 bases lay outside the gene matches. Germline CDR1 and CDR2: MNHEY and SVGEGT.

This clonotype has only a few counts. The rearrangement uses TRBV20-1 and TRBJ2-1; TRBD2 matches 8 bases. Germline CDR1 DFQATT, CDR2 SNEGSKA (reference sequence). Trimming cost V 3 bases and J 0 bases; bases outside gene matches: 1. This CDR3 contains 14 residues. The CDR3 nucleotides are TGCAGTGCTAGCGGGGGGGCCTCCTACAATGAGCAGTTCTTC. Its protein is CSASGGASYNEQFF.